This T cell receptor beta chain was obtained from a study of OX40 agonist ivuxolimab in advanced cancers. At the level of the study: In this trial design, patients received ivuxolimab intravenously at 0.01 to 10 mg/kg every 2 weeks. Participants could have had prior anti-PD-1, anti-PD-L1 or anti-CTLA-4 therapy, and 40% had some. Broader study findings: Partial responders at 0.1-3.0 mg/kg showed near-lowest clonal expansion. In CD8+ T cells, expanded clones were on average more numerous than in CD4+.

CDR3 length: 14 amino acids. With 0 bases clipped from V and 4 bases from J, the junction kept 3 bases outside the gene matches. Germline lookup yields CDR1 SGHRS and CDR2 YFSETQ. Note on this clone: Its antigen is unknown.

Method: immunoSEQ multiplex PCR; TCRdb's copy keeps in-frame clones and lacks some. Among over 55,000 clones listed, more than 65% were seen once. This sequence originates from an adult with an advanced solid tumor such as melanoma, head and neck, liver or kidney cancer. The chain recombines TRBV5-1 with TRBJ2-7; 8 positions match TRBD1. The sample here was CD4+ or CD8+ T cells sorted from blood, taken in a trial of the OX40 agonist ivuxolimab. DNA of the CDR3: TGCGCCAGCAGCTTGGAGGACAGGGTGTACGAGCAGTACTTC. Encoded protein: CASSLEDRVYEQYF.